This TCR beta chain was identified in a study of beta chain features in type 1 diabetes. On the study more broadly: There were some 98 million sorted cells examined across all samples.

Every bit of the isolated RNA underwent reverse transcription, so sequencing read expressed TCRB transcripts. Here immunoSEQ multiplex PCR was the method, and the copy in TCRdb shows in-frame clones only, minus some. The sample lists 400,000 to 500,000 clones, about 15% occurring once. Trimming left V 2 bases short and J 3 bases short, with 6 bases between. Germline V gene lookup returns CDR1 PRHDT and CDR2 FYEKMQ (reference sequence). CDR3 length equals 13 residues. The material sequenced was naive CD4+ T cells from blood. The clonotype comes from a man aged 25-45 years in good health. The chain employs TRBV13 and TRBJ2-3; D gene unclear. The DNA of the CDR3 is TGTGCCAGCAGCTTAACGGCTACAGATACGCAGTATTTT. It codes for CASSLTATDTQYF.